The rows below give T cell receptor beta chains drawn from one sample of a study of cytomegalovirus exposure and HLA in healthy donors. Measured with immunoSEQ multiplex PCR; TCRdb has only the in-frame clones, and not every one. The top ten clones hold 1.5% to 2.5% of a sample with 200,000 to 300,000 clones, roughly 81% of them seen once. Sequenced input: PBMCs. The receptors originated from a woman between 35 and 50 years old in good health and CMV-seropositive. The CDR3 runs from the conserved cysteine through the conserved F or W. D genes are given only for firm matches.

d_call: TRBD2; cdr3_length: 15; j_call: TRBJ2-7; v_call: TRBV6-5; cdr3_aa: CASSYSAGVGWEQYF; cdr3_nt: TGTGCCAGCAGTTACTCTGCGGGAGTAGGTTGGGAGCAGTACTTC
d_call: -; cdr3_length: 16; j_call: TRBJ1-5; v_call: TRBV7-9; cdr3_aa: CASSFVTGGGNQPQHF; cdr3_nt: TGTGCCAGCAGCTTCGTTACCGGGGGGGGGAATCAGCCCCAGCATTTT
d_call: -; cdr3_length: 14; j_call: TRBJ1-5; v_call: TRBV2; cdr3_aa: CASSDGASNQPQHF; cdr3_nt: TGTGCCAGCAGTGACGGAGCCAGCAATCAGCCCCAGCATTTT
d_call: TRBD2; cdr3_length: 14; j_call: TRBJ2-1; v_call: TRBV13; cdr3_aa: CASSLSGNYNEQFF; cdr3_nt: TGTGCCAGCAGTTTAAGCGGGAACTACAATGAGCAGTTCTTC
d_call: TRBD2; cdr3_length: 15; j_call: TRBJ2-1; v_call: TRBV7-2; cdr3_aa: CASSPTSGNNNEQFF; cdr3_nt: TGTGCCAGCAGCCCGACTAGCGGGAACAACAATGAGCAGTTCTTC
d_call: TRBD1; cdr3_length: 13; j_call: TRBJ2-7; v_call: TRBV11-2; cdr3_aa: CASSRDRAYEQYF; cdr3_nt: TGTGCCAGCAGCCGGGACAGGGCCTACGAGCAGTACTTC
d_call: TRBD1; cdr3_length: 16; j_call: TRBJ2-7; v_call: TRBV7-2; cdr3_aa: CASSLTGTGNRYEQYF; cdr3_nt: TGTGCCAGCAGCTTAACTGGGACAGGGAACCGCTACGAGCAGTACTTC
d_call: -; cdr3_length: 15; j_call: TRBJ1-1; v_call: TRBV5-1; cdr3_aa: CASSLVEGWDTEAFF; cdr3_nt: TGCGCCAGCAGCTTGGTTGAGGGATGGGACACTGAAGCTTTCTTT
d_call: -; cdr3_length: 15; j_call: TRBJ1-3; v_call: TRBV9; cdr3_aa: CASSVGGAEGNTIYF; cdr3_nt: TGTGCCAGCAGCGTAGGGGGAGCTGAAGGAAACACCATATATTTT
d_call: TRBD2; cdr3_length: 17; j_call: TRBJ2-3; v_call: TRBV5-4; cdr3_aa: CASSLNGLAGGTDTQYF; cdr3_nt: TGTGCCAGCAGCCTGAACGGACTAGCGGGCGGCACAGATACGCAGTATTTT
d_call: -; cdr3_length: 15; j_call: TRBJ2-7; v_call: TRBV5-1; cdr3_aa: CASSLEAGLSYEQYF; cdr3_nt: TGCGCCAGCAGCTTGGAGGCGGGTCTTTCTTACGAGCAGTACTTC
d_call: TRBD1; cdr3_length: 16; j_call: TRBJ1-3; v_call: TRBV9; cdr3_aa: CASSVAGTGSGNTIYF; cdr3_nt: TGTGCCAGCAGCGTAGCTGGGACAGGGTCTGGAAACACCATATATTTT
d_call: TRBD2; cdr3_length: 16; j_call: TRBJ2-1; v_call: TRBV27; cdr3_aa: CASSLALAGVLNEQFF; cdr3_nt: TGTGCCAGCAGTTTAGCACTAGCGGGAGTTTTGAATGAGCAGTTCTTC